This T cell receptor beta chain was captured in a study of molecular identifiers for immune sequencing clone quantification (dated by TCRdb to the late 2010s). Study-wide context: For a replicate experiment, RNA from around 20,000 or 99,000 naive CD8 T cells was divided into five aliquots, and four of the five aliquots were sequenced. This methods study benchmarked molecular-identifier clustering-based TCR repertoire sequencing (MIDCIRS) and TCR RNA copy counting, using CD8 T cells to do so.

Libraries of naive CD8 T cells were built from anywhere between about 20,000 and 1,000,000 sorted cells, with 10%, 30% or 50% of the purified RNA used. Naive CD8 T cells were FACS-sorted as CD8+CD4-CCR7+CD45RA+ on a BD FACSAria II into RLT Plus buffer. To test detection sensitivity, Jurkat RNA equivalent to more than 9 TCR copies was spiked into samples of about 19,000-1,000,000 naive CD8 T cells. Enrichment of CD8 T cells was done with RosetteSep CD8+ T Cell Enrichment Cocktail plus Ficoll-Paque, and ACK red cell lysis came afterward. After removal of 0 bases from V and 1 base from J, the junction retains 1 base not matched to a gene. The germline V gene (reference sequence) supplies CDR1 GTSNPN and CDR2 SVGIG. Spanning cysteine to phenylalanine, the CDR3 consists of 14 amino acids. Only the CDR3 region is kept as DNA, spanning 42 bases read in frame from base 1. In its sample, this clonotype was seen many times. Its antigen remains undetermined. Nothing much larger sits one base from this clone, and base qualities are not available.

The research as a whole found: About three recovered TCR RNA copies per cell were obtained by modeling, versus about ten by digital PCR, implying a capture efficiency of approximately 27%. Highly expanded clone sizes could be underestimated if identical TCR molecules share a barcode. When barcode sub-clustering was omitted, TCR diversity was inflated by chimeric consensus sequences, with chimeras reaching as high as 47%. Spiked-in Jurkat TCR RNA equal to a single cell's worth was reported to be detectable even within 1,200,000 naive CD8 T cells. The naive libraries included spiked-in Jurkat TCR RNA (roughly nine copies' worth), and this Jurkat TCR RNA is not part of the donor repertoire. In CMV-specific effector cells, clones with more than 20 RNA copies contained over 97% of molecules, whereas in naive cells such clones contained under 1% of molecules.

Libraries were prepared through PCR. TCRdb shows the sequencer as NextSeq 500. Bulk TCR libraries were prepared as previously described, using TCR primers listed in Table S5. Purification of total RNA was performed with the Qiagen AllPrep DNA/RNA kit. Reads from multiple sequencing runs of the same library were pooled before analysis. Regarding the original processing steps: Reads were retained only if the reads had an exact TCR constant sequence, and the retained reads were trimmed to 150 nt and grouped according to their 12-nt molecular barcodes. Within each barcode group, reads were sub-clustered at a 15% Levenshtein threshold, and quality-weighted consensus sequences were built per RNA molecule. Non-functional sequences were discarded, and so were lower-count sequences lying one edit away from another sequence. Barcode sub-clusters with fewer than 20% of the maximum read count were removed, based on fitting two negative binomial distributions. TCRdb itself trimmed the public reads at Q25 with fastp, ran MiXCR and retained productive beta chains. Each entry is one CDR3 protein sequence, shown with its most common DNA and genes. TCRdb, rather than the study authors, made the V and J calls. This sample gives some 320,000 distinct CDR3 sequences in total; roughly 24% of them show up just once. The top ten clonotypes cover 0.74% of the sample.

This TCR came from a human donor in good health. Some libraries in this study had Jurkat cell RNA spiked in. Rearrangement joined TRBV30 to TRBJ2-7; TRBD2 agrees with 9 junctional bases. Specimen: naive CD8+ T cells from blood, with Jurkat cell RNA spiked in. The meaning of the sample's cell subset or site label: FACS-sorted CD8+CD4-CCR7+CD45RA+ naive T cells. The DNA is TGTGCCTGGAGTGTGACTAGCGGATCCTACGAGCAGTACTTC. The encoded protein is CAWSVTSGSYEQYF.